A selection of T cell receptor beta chains follows, all from one sample in a study of blood T cell repertoires in COVID-19. The protocol was immunoSEQ multiplex PCR, while the TCRdb copy is restricted to in-frame clones and leaves out a portion. The sample contains some 320,000 clones, roughly 90% of which appear only once. The sample taken for sequencing was PBMCs or T cells enriched from blood (not recorded which). These receptors came from a man in his 60s who had recovered from COVID-19. Each CDR3 is given with its conserved first and last residue. A D gene is named only where the DNA matches it firmly.

D gene | J gene | V gene | CDR3 protein
. | TRBJ1-1 | TRBV28 | CASSLNGAPEAFF
TRBD2 | TRBJ2-1 | TRBV28 | CASSPGQEGLAVYNEQFF
. | TRBJ2-5 | TRBV7-2 | CASSAAGQQETQYF
. | TRBJ1-3 | TRBV6-5 | CASSYSSGSGNTIYF
. | TRBJ1-2 | TRBV11-3 | CASSPGGHGYTF
. | TRBJ2-2 | TRBV19 | CASSKASGELFF
. | TRBJ1-4 | TRBV7-2 | CASSLLGPQSNEKLFF
. | TRBJ2-7 | TRBV18 | CASSRDKGPYEQYF
TRBD1 | TRBJ2-5 | TRBV29-1 | CSVAGGQETQYF
. | TRBJ2-3 | TRBV5-1 | CASSEDRNTDTQYF
TRBD1 | TRBJ1-1 | TRBV9 | CASSARDRVDGEAFF
. | TRBJ2-5 | TRBV6-5 | CASSRLVGAETQYF
TRBD1 | TRBJ1-1 | TRBV5-5 | CASSRYPGQMNTEAFF
TRBD2 | TRBJ2-7 | TRBV5-1 | CASSLVREGLYEQYF
. | TRBJ1-1 | TRBV7-9 | CASSLGRGANTEAFF
TRBD1 | TRBJ1-4 | TRBV11-2 | CASSFSTGGIVGLEKLFF
. | TRBJ2-2 | TRBV28 | CASRQTTGELFF
TRBD2 | TRBJ2-1 | TRBV24-1 | CATSDPRTSGSEQFF
TRBD1 | TRBJ1-1 | TRBV28 | CASSLPGTVNTEAFF
TRBD1 | TRBJ2-7 | TRBV11-2 | CASSLGNVQGAEEQYF
. | TRBJ1-2 | TRBV4-2 | CASSQVGQNYGYTF
. | TRBJ1-5 | TRBV5-8 | CASSSKGGQPQHF
. | TRBJ2-1 | TRBV12-1 | CASSFIGRGLSSYNEQFF
. | TRBJ1-1 | TRBV30 | CAWRGGGNTEAFF
. | TRBJ2-7 | TRBV27 | CASSSQFGRVDEQYF
TRBD2 | TRBJ2-7 | TRBV10-2 | CASMTPGLTPYEQYF
TRBD2 | TRBJ2-1 | TRBV11-2 | CASRLTGLASNEQFF
TRBD1 | TRBJ2-5 | TRBV5-8 | CASSAPAMGQLQETQYF
TRBD2 | TRBJ2-3 | TRBV30 | CAWTVTSGYGDTQYF
. | TRBJ1-1 | TRBV12-1 | CASSIRTALNTEAFF